Below are 28 T cell receptor beta chains sequenced from a single sample in a study of blood T cell repertoires in COVID-19. The table came from immunoSEQ multiplex PCR; TCRdb's copy has only in-frame clones and leaves some out. The sample shows some 290,000 clones, about nine tenths of them seen only once. Sequencing input: peripheral blood. Every receptor here comes from a woman under 40 with COVID-19, enrolled during active disease.

This clone showed up just once. The CDR3: CASTYRLAWNYEQYF. The CDR3 coding sequence is TGTGCCAGCACCTATCGACTAGCGTGGAACTACGAGCAGTACTTC. The chain has TRBV6-5 and TRBJ2-7, with 8 bases fitting TRBD2. Unmatched junction bases numbered 11, after V lost 7 bases and J lost 3 bases. Per the germline V gene, CDR1 is MNHEY and CDR2 is SVGAGI. CDR3 length: 15 amino acids.

This clone was recorded only once. This chain joins TRBV27 and TRBJ2-2, with TRBD2 matching 8 bases. Germline values: CDR1 MNHEY, CDR2 SMNVEV (reference sequence). The CDR3 runs to 14 residues. V shed 6 bases and J 0 bases; nucleotides not matched to a gene: 0. CDR3 bases: TGTGCCAGCAGCGGGGGGGCGAACACCGGGGAGCTGTTTTTT. Protein: CASSGGANTGELFF.

V usage is TRBV9 and J usage is TRBJ2-1, with TRBD1 matching over 7 bases. Germline trimming cut 3 bases from V and 0 bases from J; bases unmatched to any gene: 3. This CDR3 spans 15 amino acids. CDR1 is SGDLS and CDR2 is YYNGEE in the germline V gene. CDR3 coding DNA: TGTGCCAGCAGCGCAAGGACAGGCTCCTACAATGAGCAGTTCTTC. Translating it yields CASSARTGSYNEQFF.

The chain joins TRBV18 to TRBJ1-5; 7 bases agree with TRBD1. Per the germline V gene, CDR1 is KGHSH and CDR2 is LQKENI. The V segment lost 2 bases and the J segment 5 bases; nucleotides outside the gene matches: 3. The CDR3 totals 14 residues. CDR3 sequence (DNA): TGTGCCAGCTCACCAGGGACAGACCATCAGCCCCAGCATTTT. Translated: CASSPGTDHQPQHF.

This chain uses TRBV18 with TRBJ2-7; 9 nucleotides match TRBD2. Germline lookup yields CDR1 KGHSH and CDR2 LQKENI. The V gene end was trimmed by 0 bases and the J gene end by 6 bases; junction bases not matched to a gene: 9. The CDR3 consists of 16 residues. This chain's CDR3 is CASSPPAGGSRGEQYF. In DNA, the CDR3 is TGTGCCAGCTCACCACCGGCGGGAGGGTCCCGGGGCGAGCAGTACTTC.

The V gene is TRBV19, the J gene TRBJ1-5; 10 bases are a match to TRBD1. The CDR3 runs to 15 residues. Germline V gives CDR1 LNHDA, CDR2 SQIVND (reference sequence). J was trimmed by 6 bases and V by 5 bases; bases with no gene match: 7. CDR3 sequence: CASSSGQGVVQPQHF. Written as DNA, the CDR3 is TGTGCCAGTAGTTCCGGACAGGGGGTCGTTCAGCCCCAGCATTTT.

The CDR3 nucleotides read TGTGCCAGCAGCCCTATACTCACTAGCGGGGGGGCCTACGAGCAGTACTTC. It translates to CASSPILTSGGAYEQYF. This chain connects TRBV5-6 to TRBJ2-7, with 13 bases aligning to TRBD2. This CDR3 spans 17 amino acids. V lost 4 bases to trimming and J lost 2 bases; unmatched junction nucleotides: 9. The V gene's germline CDR1 is SGHDT and CDR2 YYEEEE.

V usage is TRBV28 and J usage is TRBJ1-2; 9 bases are shared with TRBD1. Losses at the gene ends were 5 bases for V and 3 bases for J; bases not matched to a gene: 7. The CDR3 covers 15 residues. Germline V gives CDR1 MDHEN, CDR2 SYDVKM. This chain's CDR3 is CASSSPRQGDYGYTF. The DNA for the CDR3 is TGTGCCAGCAGTAGTCCCCGACAGGGGGACTATGGCTACACCTTC.

This rearrangement joins TRBV6-4 to TRBJ1-4; D might be TRBD1 (5 bases). The germline V and J ends were trimmed by 6 bases and 7 bases, with 12 bases remaining between them. Germline V lookup: CDR1 MRHNA, CDR2 SNTAGT. The CDR3 sequence is 13 residues long. The DNA for the CDR3 is TGTGCCAGCAGAGGGGCGGGGAGTGAAAAACTGTTTTTT. Amino acid sequence: CASRGAGSEKLFF.

The genes are TRBV7-2 and TRBJ2-7; D call uncertain. Germline V gene data show CDR1 as SGHTA and CDR2 as FQGNSA. CDR3 length equals 14 residues. V lost 2 bases, J lost 0 bases, and 8 bases lay in between. DNA of the CDR3: TGTGCCAGCAGCTTAACTCACAGCTCCTACGAGCAGTACTTC. Its translation is CASSLTHSSYEQYF.

This chain connects TRBV24-1 to TRBJ1-5, with D perhaps matching TRBD1 (5 bases). Germline CDR1 reads KGHDR; CDR2 reads SFDVKD. V shed 8 bases and J shed 6 bases, with 19 bases lying between them. CDR3 length equals 15 residues. CDR3 nucleotide sequence: TGTGCCACCATCCACTGGGGGGGGTGCGGTCAGCCCCAGCATTTT. This codes for CATIHWGGCGQPQHF.

CDR3 residues: CASSGPGTGDQPQHF. The CDR3 DNA is TGTGCCAGCAGCGGGCCGGGGACGGGAGATCAGCCCCAGCATTTT. The chain employs TRBV7-9 and TRBJ1-5; a weak D match, TRBD1 (5 bases). The germline V gene has CDR1 SEHNR and CDR2 FQNEAQ (reference sequence). This CDR3 is built from 15 residues. V was clipped by 5 bases and J by 5 bases, with 16 bases between them.

The CDR3 DNA is TGTGCCAGCAGCTCGGGACAGGGGGCCGCAGATACGCAGTATTTT. Encoded protein: CASSSGQGAADTQYF. The V call is TRBV9, the J call TRBJ2-3; 12 nucleotides line up with TRBD1. The CDR3 length is 15 residues. Germline trimming cut 4 bases from V and 4 bases from J; bases unmatched to any gene: 4. Germline-derived CDR1 and CDR2 are SGDLS and YYNGEE.

Only one count was recorded for this clone. The J gene is TRBJ1-5, the V gene TRBV27; D unclear. Trimming cost V 7 bases and J 6 bases, with 10 bases left between them. The CDR3 extends over 12 amino acids. The germline CDR1 and CDR2 sequences are MNHEY and SMNVEV (reference sequence). The CDR3 loop is CASMGGGQPQHF. The CDR3 DNA sequence: TGTGCCAGCATGGGAGGAGGTCAGCCCCAGCATTTT.

The chain employs TRBV4-2 and TRBJ1-2, with 8 nucleotides matching TRBD1. The CDR3 is made up of 13 amino acids. V shed 3 bases, J shed 8 bases, and the junction held 5 bases outside the gene matches. Germline lookup yields CDR1 LGHNA and CDR2 YNFKEQ. The CDR3 spells CASSQDRVGGYTF. In DNA form, the CDR3 reads TGTGCCAGCAGCCAGGACAGGGTAGGAGGCTACACCTTC.

This clone was picked up a small number of times. The chain couples TRBV19 to TRBJ1-1; 7 bases agree with TRBD1. V was pared by 2 bases and J by 4 bases, with 4 bases of the junction left unmatched. The CDR3 extends over 14 amino acids. From germline, CDR1 is LNHDA and CDR2 SQIVND (reference sequence). This chain's CDR3 is CASSIRGLGTEAFF. CDR3 DNA: TGTGCCAGTAGTATAAGGGGGCTCGGCACTGAAGCTTTCTTT.

This chain connects TRBV6-5 to TRBJ2-1, with unresolved D. Trimming removed 2 bases at V and 6 bases at J, with 2 bases between. The germline gives CDR1 MNHEY, CDR2 SVGAGI. The CDR3 is made up of 11 amino acids. The CDR3 coding sequence is TGTGCCAGCAGTTACCTCAATGAGCAGTTCTTC. It codes for CASSYLNEQFF.

The chain employs TRBV27 and TRBJ2-5; the match to TRBD2 covers 7 bases. CDR3 size: 16 residues. From germline, CDR1 is MNHEY and CDR2 SMNVEV (reference sequence). J gave up 3 bases and V 3 bases, and 10 bases lay outside the gene matches. CDR3 protein: CASSFLGGAHKETQYF. The DNA for the CDR3 is TGTGCCAGCAGTTTCCTGGGAGGGGCCCATAAAGAGACCCAGTACTTC.

The rearrangement uses TRBV30 and TRBJ1-5; D is possibly TRBD1 (5 bases). Trimming removed 4 bases from V and 0 bases from J, with 13 bases in between. Germline V CDR1 and CDR2: GTSNPN, SVGIG (reference sequence). This CDR3 has 15 amino acids. CDR3 bases: TGTGCCTGGATTGACAGCCCCCATAGCAATCAGCCCCAGCATTTT. Its translation is CAWIDSPHSNQPQHF.

The chain employs TRBV11-3 and TRBJ2-1; 10 nucleotides line up with TRBD2. Germline V gives CDR1 SGHNT, CDR2 YENEEA. Trimming took 5 bases from V and 9 from J; bases not matched to a gene: 7. The CDR3 covers 14 residues. CDR3 in amino acids: CASSLTSGVGEQFF. CDR3 in DNA: TGTGCCAGCAGCCTCACTAGCGGGGTGGGTGAGCAGTTCTTC.

The chain has TRBV2 and TRBJ1-2, with 9 bases that match TRBD1. V trimming: 9 bases; J trimming: 4 bases; junction bases outside the gene matches: 3. Germline loops: CDR1 SNHLY, CDR2 FYNNEI. There are 12 residues in the CDR3. The CDR3 DNA sequence: TGTGCCAGTCAGGACAGGGGCTATGGCTACACCTTC. Its protein is CASQDRGYGYTF.

The chain joins TRBV4-1 to TRBJ1-5; D gene ambiguous. Germline values: CDR1 MGHRA, CDR2 YSYEKL. The CDR3 contains 14 residues. Trimming removed 4 bases from V and 3 bases from J, with 10 bases in between. The CDR3 spells CASSLAGLNQPQHF. Here the CDR3 DNA reads TGCGCCAGCAGCCTCGCCGGTCTCAATCAGCCCCAGCATTTT.

The chain couples TRBV19 to TRBJ2-7; 7 bases are shared with TRBD2. Losses at the gene ends were 5 bases for V and 4 bases for J; bases not matched to a gene: 11. This CDR3 comprises 15 residues. Germline CDR1 and CDR2: LNHDA and SQIVND (reference sequence). The CDR3 bases are TGTGCCAGTAGTCCCGGGTGGACGGGGGGTTACGAGCAGTACTTC. Its protein is CASSPGWTGGYEQYF.

This chain uses TRBV7-2 with TRBJ1-5; D might be TRBD1 (6 bases). V was trimmed by 5 bases and J by 7 bases, leaving 18 bases between them. CDR3 length: 15 residues. Germline V gene sequence: CDR1 SGHTA, CDR2 FQGNSA. CDR3 loop: CASSISGTQHQPQHF. CDR3 bases: TGTGCCAGCAGCATCTCCGGGACACAGCACCAGCCCCAGCATTTT. The full variable domain, with the rest looked up from reference TRBV7-2 and TRBJ1-5, is GAGVSQSPSNKVTEKGKDVELRCDPISGHTALYWYRQSLGQGLEFLIYFQGNSAPDKSGLPSDRFSAERTGGSVSTLTIQRTQQEDSAVYLCASSISGTQHQPQHFGDGTRLSIL.

This clone was observed a few times. The rearrangement uses TRBV6-5 and TRBJ1-2; D not resolved. Germline assignment: CDR1 MNHEY and CDR2 SVGAGI. Trimming removed 0 bases at V and 6 bases at J, with 8 bases between. CDR3 size: 13 residues. The DNA of the CDR3 is TGTGCCAGCAGTTACTCATTTATCGATGGCTACACCTTC. Translation gives CASSYSFIDGYTF.

The genes are TRBV2 and TRBJ1-1; 7 bases are shared with TRBD1. The CDR3 extends over 15 amino acids. With 6 bases clipped from V and 0 bases from J, the junction kept 7 bases outside the gene matches. Per the germline V gene, CDR1 is SNHLY and CDR2 is FYNNEI. Here the CDR3 reads CASRGQASMNTEAFF. CDR3 coding DNA: TGTGCCAGCAGAGGACAGGCTTCGATGAACACTGAAGCTTTCTTT.

The chain joins TRBV7-9 to TRBJ2-1; 8 bases are a match to TRBD2. CDR3 size: 16 residues. The germline CDR1 and CDR2 sequences are SEHNR and FQNEAQ (reference sequence). Unmatched junction bases numbered 12, after V lost 5 bases and J lost 6 bases. The CDR3 DNA is TGTGCCAGCAGCGCCACGGGGGGGTCTAAGGTCAATGAGCAGTTCTTC. It is translated as CASSATGGSKVNEQFF.

V usage is TRBV28 and J usage is TRBJ1-5; D gene ambiguous. The CDR3 consists of 16 residues. Germline CDR1 and CDR2: MDHEN and SYDVKM. V was trimmed by 5 bases and J by 4 bases, leaving 18 bases between them. CDR3 in amino acids: CASSPFWERPNQPQHF. DNA for the CDR3: TGTGCCAGCAGTCCTTTCTGGGAGAGACCAAATCAGCCCCAGCATTTT.